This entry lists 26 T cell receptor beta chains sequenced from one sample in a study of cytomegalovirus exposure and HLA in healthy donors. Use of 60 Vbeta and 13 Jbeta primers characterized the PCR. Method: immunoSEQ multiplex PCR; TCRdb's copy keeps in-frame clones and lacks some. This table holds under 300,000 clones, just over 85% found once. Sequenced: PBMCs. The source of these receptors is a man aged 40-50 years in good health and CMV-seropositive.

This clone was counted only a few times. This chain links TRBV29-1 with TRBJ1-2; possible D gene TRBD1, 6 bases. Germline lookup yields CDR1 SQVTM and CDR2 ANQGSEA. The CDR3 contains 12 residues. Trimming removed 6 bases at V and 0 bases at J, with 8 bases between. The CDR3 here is CSVQGSNYGYTF. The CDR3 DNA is TGCAGCGTCCAGGGGTCTAACTATGGCTACACCTTC. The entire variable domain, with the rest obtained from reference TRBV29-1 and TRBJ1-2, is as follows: SAVISQKPSRDICQRGTSLTIQCQVDSQVTMMFWYRQQPGQSLTLIATANQGSEATYESGFVIDKFPISRPNLTFSTLTVSNMSPEDSSIYLCSVQGSNYGYTFGSGTRLTVV.

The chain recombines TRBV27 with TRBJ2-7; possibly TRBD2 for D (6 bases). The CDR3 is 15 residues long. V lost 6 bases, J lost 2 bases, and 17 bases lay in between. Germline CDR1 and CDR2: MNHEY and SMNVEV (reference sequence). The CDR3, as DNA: TGTGCCAGCAGCCCTACCGCGACGGGGGCCTACGAGCAGTACTTC. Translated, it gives CASSPTATGAYEQYF.

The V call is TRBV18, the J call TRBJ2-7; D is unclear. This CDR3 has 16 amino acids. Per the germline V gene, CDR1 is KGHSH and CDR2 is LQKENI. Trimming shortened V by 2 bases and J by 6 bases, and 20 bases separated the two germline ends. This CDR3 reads CASSPLAYAPASEQYF. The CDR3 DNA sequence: TGTGCCAGCTCACCATTGGCTTACGCCCCCGCCTCCGAGCAGTACTTC.

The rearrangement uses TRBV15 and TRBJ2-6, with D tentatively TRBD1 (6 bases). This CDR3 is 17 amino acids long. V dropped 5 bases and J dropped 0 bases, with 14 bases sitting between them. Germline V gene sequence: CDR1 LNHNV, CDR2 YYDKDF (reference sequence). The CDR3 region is CATSGGTGLSGANVLTF. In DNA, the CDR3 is TGTGCCACCAGCGGTGGAACAGGGCTCTCTGGGGCCAACGTCCTGACTTTC.

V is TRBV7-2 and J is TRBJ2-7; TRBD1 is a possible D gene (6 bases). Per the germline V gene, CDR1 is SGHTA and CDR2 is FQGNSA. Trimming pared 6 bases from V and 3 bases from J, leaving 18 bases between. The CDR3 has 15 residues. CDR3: CASSRDPRGFYEQYF. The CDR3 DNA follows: TGTGCCAGCAGTCGAGACCCCAGGGGATTCTACGAGCAGTACTTC.

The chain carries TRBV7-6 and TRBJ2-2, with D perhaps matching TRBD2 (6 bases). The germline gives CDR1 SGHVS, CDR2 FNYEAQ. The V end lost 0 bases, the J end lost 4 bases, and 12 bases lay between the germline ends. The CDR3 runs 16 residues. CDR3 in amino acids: CASSLALPGVTGELFF. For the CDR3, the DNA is TGTGCCAGCAGCTTAGCGCTCCCGGGAGTCACCGGGGAGCTGTTTTTT. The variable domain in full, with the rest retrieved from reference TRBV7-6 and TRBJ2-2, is GAGVSQSPRYKVTKRGQDVALRCDPISGHVSLYWYRQALGQGPEFLTYFNYEAQQDKSGLPNDRFSAERPEGSISTLTIQRTEQRDSAMYRCASSLALPGVTGELFFGEGSRLTVL.

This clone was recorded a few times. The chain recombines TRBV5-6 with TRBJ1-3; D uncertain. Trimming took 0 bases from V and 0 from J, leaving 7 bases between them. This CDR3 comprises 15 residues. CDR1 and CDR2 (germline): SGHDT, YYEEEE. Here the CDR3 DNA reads TGTGCCAGCAGCTTGGTATCTAACTCTGGAAACACCATATATTTT. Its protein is CASSLVSNSGNTIYF. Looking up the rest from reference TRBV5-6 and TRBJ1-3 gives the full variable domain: DAGVTQSPTHLIKTRGQQVTLRCSPKSGHDTVSWYQQALGQGPQFIFQYYEEEERQRGNFPDRFSGHQFPNYSSELNVNALLLGDSALYLCASSLVSNSGNTIYFGEGSWLTVV.

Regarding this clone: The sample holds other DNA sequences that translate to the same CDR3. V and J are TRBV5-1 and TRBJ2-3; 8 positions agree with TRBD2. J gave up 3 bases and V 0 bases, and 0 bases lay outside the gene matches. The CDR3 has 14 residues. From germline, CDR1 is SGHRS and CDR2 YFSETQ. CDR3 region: CASSLASGTDTQYF. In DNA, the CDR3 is TGCGCCAGCAGCTTGGCTAGCGGGACAGATACGCAGTATTTT.

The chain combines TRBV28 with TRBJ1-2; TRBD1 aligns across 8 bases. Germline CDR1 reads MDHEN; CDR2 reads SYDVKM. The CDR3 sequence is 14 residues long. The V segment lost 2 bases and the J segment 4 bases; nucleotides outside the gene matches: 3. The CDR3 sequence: CASSLTGGFYGYTF. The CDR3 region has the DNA TGTGCCAGCAGTTTAACAGGGGGATTCTATGGCTACACCTTC.

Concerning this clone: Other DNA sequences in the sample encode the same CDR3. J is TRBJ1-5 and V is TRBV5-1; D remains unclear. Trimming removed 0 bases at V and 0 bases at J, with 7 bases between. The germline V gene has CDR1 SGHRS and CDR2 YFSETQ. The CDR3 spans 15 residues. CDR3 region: CASSLAGNSNQPQHF. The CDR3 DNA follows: TGCGCCAGCAGCTTGGCGGGGAATAGCAATCAGCCCCAGCATTTT. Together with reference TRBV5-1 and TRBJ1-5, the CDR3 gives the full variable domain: KAGVTQTPRYLIKTRGQQVTLSCSPISGHRSVSWYQQTPGQGLQFLFEYFSETQRNKGNFPGRFSGRQFSNSRSEMNVSTLELGDSALYLCASSLAGNSNQPQHFGDGTRLSIL.

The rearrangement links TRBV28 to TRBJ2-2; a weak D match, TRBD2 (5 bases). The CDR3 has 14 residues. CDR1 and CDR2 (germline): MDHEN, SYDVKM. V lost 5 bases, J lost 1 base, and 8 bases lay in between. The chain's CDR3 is CASSPSQNTGELFF. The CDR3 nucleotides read TGTGCCAGCAGTCCTAGCCAGAACACCGGGGAGCTGTTTTTT.

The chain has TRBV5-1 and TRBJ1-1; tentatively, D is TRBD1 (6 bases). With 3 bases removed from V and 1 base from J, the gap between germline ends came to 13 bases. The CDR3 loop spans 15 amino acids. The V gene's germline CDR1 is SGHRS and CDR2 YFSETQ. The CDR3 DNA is TGCGCCAGCAGCTCGTACGACAGGACGAACACTGAAGCTTTCTTT. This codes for CASSSYDRTNTEAFF.

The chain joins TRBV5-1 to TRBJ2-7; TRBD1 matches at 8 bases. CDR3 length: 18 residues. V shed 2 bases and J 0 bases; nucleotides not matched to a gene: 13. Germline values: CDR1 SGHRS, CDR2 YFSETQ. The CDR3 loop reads CASSLVTLTGDISYEQYF. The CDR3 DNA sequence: TGCGCCAGCAGCTTAGTAACACTGACAGGGGATATCTCCTACGAGCAGTACTTC.

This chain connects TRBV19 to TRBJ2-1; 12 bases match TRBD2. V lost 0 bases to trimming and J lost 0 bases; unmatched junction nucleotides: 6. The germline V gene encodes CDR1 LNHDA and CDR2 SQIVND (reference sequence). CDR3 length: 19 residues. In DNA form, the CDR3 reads TGTGCCAGTAGTATAGAACGCCTAGCGGGAGGGAGCTCCTACAATGAGCAGTTCTTC. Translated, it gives CASSIERLAGGSSYNEQFF.

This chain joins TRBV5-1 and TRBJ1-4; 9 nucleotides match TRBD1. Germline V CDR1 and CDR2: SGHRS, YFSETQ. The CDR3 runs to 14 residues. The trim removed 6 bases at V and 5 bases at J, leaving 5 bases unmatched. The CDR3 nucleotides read TGCGCCAGCACTTCGACAGGGGGAAATGAAAAACTGTTTTTT. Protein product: CASTSTGGNEKLFF.

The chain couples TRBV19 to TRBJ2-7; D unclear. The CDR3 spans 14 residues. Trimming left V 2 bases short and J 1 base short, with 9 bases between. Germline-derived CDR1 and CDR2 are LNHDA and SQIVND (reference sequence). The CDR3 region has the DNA TGTGCCAGTAGTATACGGGTACTTTCCTACGAGCAGTACTTC. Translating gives CASSIRVLSYEQYF.

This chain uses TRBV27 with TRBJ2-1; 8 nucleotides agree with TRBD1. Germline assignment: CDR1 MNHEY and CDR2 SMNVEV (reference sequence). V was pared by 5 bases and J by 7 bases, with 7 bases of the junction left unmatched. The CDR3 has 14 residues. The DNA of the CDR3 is TGTGCCAGCAGTGCCGGGACAGGTATTAATGAGCAGTTCTTC. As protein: CASSAGTGINEQFF.

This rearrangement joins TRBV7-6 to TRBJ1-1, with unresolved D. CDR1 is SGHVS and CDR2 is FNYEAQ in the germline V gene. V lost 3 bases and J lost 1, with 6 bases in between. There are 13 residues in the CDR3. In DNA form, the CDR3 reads TGTGCCAGCAGCTTCACAACGAACACTGAAGCTTTCTTT. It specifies CASSFTTNTEAFF.

CDR3 coding DNA: TGTGCCAGCAGCTTAGGTCAGGAGCAGTTCTTC. Protein: CASSLGQEQFF. The chain couples TRBV11-3 to TRBJ2-1; no definite D call. V was shortened by 1 base and J by 10 bases, with 5 bases between the two germline ends. Germline assignment: CDR1 SGHNT and CDR2 YENEEA. The CDR3 consists of 11 residues.

This CDR3 is CASSQVGGISYEQYF. The CDR3 DNA reads TGCGCCAGCAGCCAAGTTGGGGGGATAAGCTACGAGCAGTACTTC. The chain carries TRBV4-1 and TRBJ2-5; D may be TRBD2 (6 bases). The J call may be wrong; the DNA end is better matched by TRBJ2-7. The CDR3 loop spans 15 amino acids. CDR1 and CDR2 (germline): MGHRA, YSYEKL.

The CDR3 sequence is CASSFHGTGSYNEQFF. The CDR3, as DNA: TGTGCCAGCAGTTTCCACGGGACAGGGTCCTACAATGAGCAGTTCTTC. V usage is TRBV28 and J usage is TRBJ2-1; 9 positions match TRBD1. CDR3 length: 16 residues. Germline CDR1 and CDR2: MDHEN and SYDVKM. J was trimmed by 1 base and V by 3 bases; bases with no gene match: 4.

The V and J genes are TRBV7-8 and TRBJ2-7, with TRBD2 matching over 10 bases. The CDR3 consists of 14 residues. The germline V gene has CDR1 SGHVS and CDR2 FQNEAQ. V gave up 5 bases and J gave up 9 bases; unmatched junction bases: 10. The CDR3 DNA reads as TGTGCCAGCAGCGTACTAGCGGGGCACAGGGGGCAGTACTTC. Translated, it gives CASSVLAGHRGQYF.

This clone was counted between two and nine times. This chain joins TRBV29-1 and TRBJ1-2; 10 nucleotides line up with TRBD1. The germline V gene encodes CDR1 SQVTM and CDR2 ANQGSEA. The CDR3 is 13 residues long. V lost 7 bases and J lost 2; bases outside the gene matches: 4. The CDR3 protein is CSARQGANYGYTF. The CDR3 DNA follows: TGCAGCGCACGACAGGGGGCGAACTATGGCTACACCTTC. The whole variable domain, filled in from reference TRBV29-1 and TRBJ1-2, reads SAVISQKPSRDICQRGTSLTIQCQVDSQVTMMFWYRQQPGQSLTLIATANQGSEATYESGFVIDKFPISRPNLTFSTLTVSNMSPEDSSIYLCSARQGANYGYTFGSGTRLTVV.

The CDR3 nucleotides are TGTGCCAGCGGTAGGGGAAATCAGCCCCAGCATTTT. Residues: CASGRGNQPQHF. This rearrangement joins TRBV28 to TRBJ1-5; D possibly corresponds to TRBD1 (5 bases). Between the trimmed V and J ends, which lost 8 bases and 4 bases, there was a span of 9 bases. This CDR3 is 12 amino acids long. In germline, CDR1 is MDHEN, CDR2 SYDVKM. The complete variable domain, with remaining parts taken from reference TRBV28 and TRBJ1-5, reads DVKVTQSSRYLVKRTGEKVFLECVQDMDHENMFWYRQDPGLGLRLIYFSYDVKMKEKGDIPEGYSVSREKKERFSLILESASTNQTSMYLCASGRGNQPQHFGDGTRLSIL.

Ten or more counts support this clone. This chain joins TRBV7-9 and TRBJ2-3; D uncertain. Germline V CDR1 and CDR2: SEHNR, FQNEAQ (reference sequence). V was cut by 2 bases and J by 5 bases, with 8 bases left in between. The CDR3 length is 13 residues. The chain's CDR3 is CASSLIVIDTQYF. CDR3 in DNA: TGTGCCAGCAGCTTAATAGTCATAGATACGCAGTATTTT.

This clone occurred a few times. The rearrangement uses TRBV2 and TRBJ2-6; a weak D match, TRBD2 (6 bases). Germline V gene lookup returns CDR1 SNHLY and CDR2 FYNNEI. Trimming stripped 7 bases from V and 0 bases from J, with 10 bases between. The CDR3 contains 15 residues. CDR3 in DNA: TGTGCCAGCAATGAGGGACTCTCTGGGGCCAACGTCCTGACTTTC. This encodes CASNEGLSGANVLTF. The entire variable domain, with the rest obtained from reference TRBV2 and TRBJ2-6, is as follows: EPEVTQTPSHQVTQMGQEVILRCVPISNHLYFYWYRQILGQKVEFLVSFYNNEISEKSEIFDDQFSVERPDGSNFTLKIRSTKLEDSAMYFCASNEGLSGANVLTFGAGSRLTVL.